The 3 T cell receptor beta chains presented below share a single source sample, sequenced in a study of T cell changes during pregnancy in multiple sclerosis. Sequencing was performed with immunoSEQ multiplex PCR; in TCRdb, only in-frame clones are kept and a portion is missing. Of 93,000 or so clones in the sample, around 91% were seen once. Source: peripheral blood, taken after pregnancy. The receptor source for this set is a female donor with multiple sclerosis, enrolled in a pregnancy study.

In DNA, the CDR3 is TGTGCCAGCAGCCATCCACTAGCGGGAACTAACAATGAGCAGTTCTTC. Residues: CASSHPLAGTNNEQFF. This rearrangement joins TRBV14 to TRBJ2-1; 10 bases map to TRBD2. The J segment lost 5 bases and the V segment lost 3 bases, leaving 7 bases of the junction unmatched. CDR1 is SGHDN and CDR2 is FVKESK in the germline V gene. This CDR3 region has 16 residues.

The rearrangement links TRBV7-8 to TRBJ1-1, with TRBD1 matching 7 bases. The V gene's germline CDR1 is SGHVS and CDR2 FQNEAQ. This CDR3 has 16 amino acids. V trimming: 3 bases; J trimming: 0 bases; junction bases outside the gene matches: 7. Here the CDR3 DNA reads TGTGCCAGCAGCTTCCAGAGGGGGCAAGTGAACACTGAAGCTTTCTTT. Residues: CASSFQRGQVNTEAFF.

The rearrangement joins TRBV2 to TRBJ2-7; 13 bases agree with TRBD2. The germline V gene encodes CDR1 SNHLY and CDR2 FYNNEI. CDR3 length: 15 residues. Germline trimming cut 10 bases from V and 0 bases from J; bases unmatched to any gene: 6. This chain's CDR3 is CAKGLAGESSYEQYF. The CDR3 nucleotides read TGTGCCAAAGGACTAGCGGGAGAGAGCTCCTACGAGCAGTACTTC. Supplemented by reference TRBV2 and TRBJ2-7, the full variable domain reads EPEVTQTPSHQVTQMGQEVILRCVPISNHLYFYWYRQILGQKVEFLVSFYNNEISEKSEIFDDQFSVERPDGSNFTLKIRSTKLEDSAMYFCAKGLAGESSYEQYFGPGTRLTVT.